This TCR beta chain was sequenced for a study of blood T cell repertoires in COVID-19. The overall study: The United States, Italy and Spain supplied acute and convalescent COVID-19 samples.

Source study methods: Amplification with reference gene primers provided the estimates of nucleated cell counts. Using immunoSEQ multiplex PCR, the repertoire was profiled, and TCRdb retains in-frame clones only, with some absent. V and J calls and clone size are as listed in that table; D and trimming were resolved from the DNA. The sample yields 200,000 to 300,000 clones, roughly 88% seen once. This CDR3 has 14 residues. The germline V gene encodes CDR1 LNHDA and CDR2 SQIVND (reference sequence). V lost 8 bases and J lost 5; bases outside the gene matches: 7. Participants came from about 23 US areas, aged about 18 to 95 years. Participants' own reports of clinical history determined their cohort assignment.

Sample: PBMCs or T cells enriched from blood (not recorded which). The J gene is TRBJ1-5, the V gene TRBV19; 9 nucleotides agree with TRBD1. This TCR derives from a woman between 45 and 65 years old who had recovered from COVID-19. CDR3 coding DNA: TGTGCCAGTCGAGGACAGGGGACAGATCAGCCCCAGCATTTT. It is translated as CASRGQGTDQPQHF.